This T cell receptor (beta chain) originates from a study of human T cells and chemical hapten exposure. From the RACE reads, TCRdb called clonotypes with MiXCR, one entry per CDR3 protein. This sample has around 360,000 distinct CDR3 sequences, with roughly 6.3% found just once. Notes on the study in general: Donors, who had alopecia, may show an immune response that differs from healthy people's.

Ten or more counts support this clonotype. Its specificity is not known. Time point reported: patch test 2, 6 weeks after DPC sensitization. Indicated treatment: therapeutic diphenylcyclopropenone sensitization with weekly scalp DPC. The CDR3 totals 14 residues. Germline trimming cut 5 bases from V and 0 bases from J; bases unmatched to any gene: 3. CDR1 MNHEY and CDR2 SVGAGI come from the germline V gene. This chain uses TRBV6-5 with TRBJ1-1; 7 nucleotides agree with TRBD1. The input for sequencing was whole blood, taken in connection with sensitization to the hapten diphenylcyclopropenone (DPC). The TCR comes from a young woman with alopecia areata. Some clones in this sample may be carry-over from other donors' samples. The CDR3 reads CASSRDRMNTEAFF. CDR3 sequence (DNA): TGTGCCAGCAGTCGGGACAGAATGAACACTGAAGCTTTCTTT.